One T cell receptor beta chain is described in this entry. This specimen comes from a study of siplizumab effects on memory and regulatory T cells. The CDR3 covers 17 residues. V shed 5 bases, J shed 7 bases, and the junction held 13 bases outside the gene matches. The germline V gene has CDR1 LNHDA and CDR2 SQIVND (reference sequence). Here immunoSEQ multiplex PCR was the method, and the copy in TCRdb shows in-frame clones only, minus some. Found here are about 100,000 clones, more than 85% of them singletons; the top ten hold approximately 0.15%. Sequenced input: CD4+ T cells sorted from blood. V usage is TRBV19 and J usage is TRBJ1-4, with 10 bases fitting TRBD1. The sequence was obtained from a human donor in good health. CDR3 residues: CASSSRDRGSFGEKLFF. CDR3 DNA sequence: TGTGCCAGTAGTTCCCGGGACAGGGGAAGTTTCGGTGAAAAACTGTTTTTT.